Listed below are T cell receptor beta chains from one sample, sequenced in a study of blood T cell repertoires in COVID-19. Here immunoSEQ multiplex PCR was the method, and the copy in TCRdb shows in-frame clones only, minus some. Seen here are some 140,000 clones, about 85% observed once, and the top ten hold 4.3%. Material for sequencing was peripheral blood. The receptors here all came from a human donor in a cohort sampled during active COVID-19. Both conserved end residues are part of each CDR3. A D gene is named only where the DNA matches it firmly. Where a row states a size, it is once, few, many or the class of an expanded clone; other rows omit it.

V	D	J	size	CDR3	DNA
TRBV4-3	TRBD1	TRBJ1-4	once	CASSRLTGVLEKLFF	TGCGCCAGCAGCCGCCTGACAGGGGTCCTTGAAAAACTGTTTTTT
TRBV4-3	TRBD1	TRBJ2-6	NA	CASSPPSGTGDLGGGANVLTF	TGCGCCAGCAGCCCTCCCTCGGGGACAGGGGATCTAGGTGGAGGGGCCAACGTCCTGACTTTC
TRBV19	NA	TRBJ2-2	NA	CASSWGRHTGELFF	TGTGCCAGTAGCTGGGGGAGGCACACCGGGGAGCTGTTTTTT
TRBV19	TRBD2	TRBJ2-1	few	CASRLGISSGGTYNEQFF	TGTGCCAGTAGGCTGGGGATCTCTAGCGGAGGGACCTACAATGAGCAGTTCTTC
TRBV4-3	TRBD2	TRBJ2-1	NA	CASSQDSGGGAGNEQFF	TGCGCCAGCAGCCAAGATTCCGGCGGGGGGGCAGGAAATGAGCAGTTCTTC
TRBV7-2	NA	TRBJ1-1	NA	CASSSRSGSTEAFF	TGTGCCAGCAGCTCGAGAAGCGGGAGCACTGAAGCTTTCTTT
TRBV5-1	TRBD2	TRBJ2-2	NA	CASSFAVAGVNTGELFF	TGCGCCAGCAGCTTCGCGGTAGCGGGAGTGAACACCGGGGAGCTGTTTTTT
TRBV18	TRBD2	TRBJ2-3	NA	CASSAGAQADTQYF	TGTGCCAGCTCAGCGGGAGCGCAAGCGGATACGCAGTATTTT
TRBV15	NA	TRBJ2-2	NA	CATSRDSPVFSPTGELFF	TGTGCCACCAGCAGAGATTCTCCTGTTTTTAGCCCCACCGGGGAGCTGTTTTTT
TRBV6-2/TRBV6-3	NA	TRBJ2-3	once	CASTPRETDTQYF	TGTGCCAGCACCCCTAGGGAGACAGATACGCAGTATTTT
TRBV30	NA	TRBJ1-4	NA	CAWSASEKLFF	TGTGCCTGGAGTGCGAGTGAAAAACTGTTTTTT
TRBV6-5	NA	TRBJ1-2	few	CASSYSGGGYGYTF	TGTGCCAGCAGTTATTCGGGGGGGGGCTATGGCTACACCTTC
TRBV25-1	TRBD2	TRBJ2-5	NA	CASSPGVAGAETQYF	TGTGCCAGCAGCCCCGGGGTAGCGGGAGCCGAGACCCAGTACTTC
TRBV7-2	TRBD1	TRBJ1-5	NA	CASSFRGPGVSNQPQHF	TGTGCCAGCAGCTTCAGGGGGCCGGGAGTCAGCAATCAGCCCCAGCATTTT
TRBV2	TRBD1	TRBJ1-5	NA	CASSLDRVGNQPQHF	TGTGCCAGCAGTTTGGACAGGGTTGGCAATCAGCCCCAGCATTTT
TRBV19	TRBD2	TRBJ2-7	NA	CASSISGLASYEQYF	TGTGCCAGTAGTATCTCGGGACTAGCCTCCTACGAGCAGTACTTC
TRBV3-1/TRBV3-2	NA	TRBJ1-2	NA	CASSPDTYGYTF	TGTGCCAGCAGCCCTGACACCTATGGCTACACCTTC
TRBV27	TRBD1	TRBJ1-1	NA	CASSPSGQGTIIQF	TGTGCCAGCAGTCCCTCGGGACAGGGGACGATTATCCAGTTT
TRBV5-1	NA	TRBJ1-1	NA	CASSLEGAYTEAFF	TGCGCCAGCAGCTTGGAAGGGGCCTACACTGAAGCTTTCTTT
TRBV7-9	NA	TRBJ1-3	few	CASSPPPPQRNTIYF	TGTGCCAGCAGCCCCCCTCCCCCCCAGCGCAACACCATATATTTT
TRBV13	NA	TRBJ2-7	NA	CASSFYYLSSQGISGEQYF	TGTGCCAGCAGCTTCTATTATTTGTCTAGCCAGGGGATTTCAGGCGAGCAGTACTTC
TRBV7-2	TRBD1	TRBJ1-4	NA	CASSGQTGPNEKLFF	TGTGCCAGCAGCGGGCAGACAGGGCCCAATGAAAAACTGTTTTTT
TRBV6-6	NA	TRBJ1-2	NA	CASSYSIRRGTGYTF	TGTGCCAGCAGTTACTCGATACGTCGGGGGACTGGCTACACCTTC
TRBV6-6	NA	TRBJ2-3	NA	CASRPDSETDTQYF	TGTGCCAGCAGGCCGGACAGCGAGACAGATACGCAGTATTTT
TRBV2	NA	TRBJ1-1	NA	CASHGDPEAFF	TGTGCCAGCCACGGGGATCCTGAAGCTTTCTTT
TRBV14	TRBD1	TRBJ1-1	NA	CASSSRDRGEAFF	TGTGCCAGCAGCTCCCGGGACAGAGGTGAAGCTTTCTTT
TRBV29-1	NA	TRBJ2-5	medium-sized	CSARPSQETQYF	TGCAGCGCCAGGCCCTCCCAAGAGACCCAGTACTTC
TRBV6-5	TRBD1	TRBJ1-1	NA	CASTFREGANEAFF	TGTGCCAGCACCTTCAGAGAGGGGGCGAATGAAGCTTTCTTT
TRBV19	TRBD1	TRBJ2-7	NA	CASSIAGQGGSYEQYF	TGTGCCAGTAGTATCGCCGGACAGGGGGGTTCCTACGAGCAGTACTTC
TRBV6-2/TRBV6-3	TRBD1	TRBJ1-2	many	CASSYSRTGGGYGYTF	TGTGCCAGCAGTTACTCCCGGACAGGGGGTGGCTATGGCTACACCTTC
TRBV4-2	TRBD2	TRBJ2-3	NA	CASSQEDAGGTDTQYF	TGTGCCAGCAGCCAAGAAGACGCGGGGGGCACAGATACGCAGTATTTT
TRBV7-2	TRBD2	TRBJ2-5	once	CASSLLAGGLGGETQYF	TGTGCCAGCAGCTTACTAGCGGGAGGCCTAGGTGGTGAGACCCAGTACTTC
TRBV13	NA	TRBJ2-1	NA	CASRSGLRGVGEQFF	TGTGCCAGCAGGTCCGGGTTGAGAGGTGTAGGTGAGCAGTTCTTC
TRBV7-8	TRBD1	TRBJ1-2	NA	CASSQRGQGSGYTF	TGTGCCAGCAGCCAAAGGGGACAGGGTAGTGGCTACACCTTC
TRBV19	TRBD1	TRBJ1-6	NA	CASSRGTGDESRHF	TGTGCCTCTTCCAGGGGGACAGGGGATGAATCCCGCCACTTT
TRBV29-1	NA	TRBJ2-3	NA	CSAERENTDTQYF	TGCAGCGCCGAACGGGAAAACACAGATACGCAGTATTTT
TRBV9	NA	TRBJ1-5	once	CASSVGGVNQPQHF	TGTGCCAGCAGCGTAGGGGGGGTAAATCAGCCCCAGCATTTT
TRBV5-5	NA	TRBJ2-5	NA	CASTGLGGTQETQYF	TGTGCCAGCACGGGGTTAGGGGGTACTCAAGAGACCCAGTACTTC
TRBV19	NA	TRBJ2-2	NA	CASTPSPGNTGELFF	TGTGCCAGTACCCCTTCCCCAGGAAACACCGGGGAGCTGTTTTTT
TRBV19	NA	TRBJ1-6	NA	CASSIIAGPYNSPLHF	TGTGCCAGTAGTATAATAGCCGGCCCCTATAATTCACCCCTCCACTTT
TRBV5-1	NA	TRBJ1-2	NA	CASSFGWRGEVGLNYGYTF	TGCGCCAGCAGCTTCGGTTGGCGGGGCGAGGTTGGGCTCAACTATGGCTACACCTTC
TRBV19	TRBD1	TRBJ1-2	NA	CASSSQGTGNYGYTF	TGTGCCAGTAGTTCCCAAGGGACAGGGAACTATGGCTACACCTTC
TRBV6-1	NA	TRBJ1-2	NA	CASSEGGLDYGYTF	TGTGCCAGCAGTGAAGGGGGGCTCGACTATGGCTACACCTTC
TRBV9	TRBD1	TRBJ2-1	NA	CASSVEGTGVDEQFF	TGTGCCAGCAGCGTAGAGGGGACAGGGGTCGATGAGCAGTTCTTC
TRBV6-6	TRBD2	TRBJ2-1	NA	CASTLAGAHEQFF	TGTGCCAGCACACTAGCGGGAGCTCATGAGCAGTTCTTC
TRBV3-1/TRBV3-2	TRBD2	TRBJ2-1	NA	CASSPLTRVVGGNEQFF	TGTGCCAGCAGCCCCCTGACTCGAGTAGTGGGAGGGAATGAGCAGTTCTTC
TRBV4-1	NA	TRBJ1-4	NA	CASSQDLGRGREKLFF	TGCGCCAGCAGCCAAGATTTGGGGAGAGGAAGGGAAAAACTGTTTTTT
TRBV20-1	NA	TRBJ2-3	NA	CSAGGDTQYF	TGCAGTGCTGGGGGGGATACGCAGTATTTT
TRBV12-3/TRBV12-4	NA	TRBJ2-7	NA	CASMGQGNEQYF	TGTGCCAGCATGGGGCAGGGGAACGAGCAGTACTTC
TRBV6-4	NA	TRBJ2-5	once	CASTKQGRGQETQYF	TGTGCCAGCACTAAACAGGGAAGGGGGCAAGAGACCCAGTACTTC
TRBV6-1	NA	TRBJ1-1	NA	CASSEFWNTEAFF	TGTGCCAGCAGTGAATTCTGGAACACTGAAGCTTTCTTT
TRBV7-2	NA	TRBJ2-5	NA	CATGGRETQYF	TGTGCCACAGGGGGGCGAGAGACCCAGTACTTC
TRBV5-8	TRBD1	TRBJ2-1	NA	CASSLTGQRNNEQFF	TGTGCCAGCAGCTTGACGGGACAGAGGAACAATGAGCAGTTCTTC
TRBV18	NA	TRBJ2-7	NA	CASSPSQGLEQYF	TGTGCCAGCTCACCATCACAGGGCCTAGAGCAGTACTTC
TRBV6-2/TRBV6-3	NA	TRBJ1-5	NA	CASSSLLFQPQHF	TGTGCCAGCAGTTCCCTACTGTTTCAGCCCCAGCATTTT
TRBV7-9	NA	TRBJ2-3	NA	CASTQGGGTDTQYF	TGTGCCAGCACTCAAGGGGGTGGCACAGATACGCAGTATTTT
TRBV7-8	TRBD1	TRBJ1-2	NA	CASSLGTGGLYGYTF	TGTGCCAGCAGCTTAGGTACAGGGGGCCTCTATGGCTACACCTTC
TRBV5-1	NA	TRBJ2-2	NA	CASSLVVFTGELFF	TGCGCTAGCAGCTTGGTCGTTTTTACCGGGGAGCTGTTTTTT
TRBV5-1	TRBD2	TRBJ2-3	NA	CASSLSAGGPLDTQYF	TGCGCCAGCAGCTTGTCGGCGGGAGGGCCGTTAGATACGCAGTATTTT
TRBV5-5	NA	TRBJ2-2	NA	CASSLVPTGRANTGELFF	TGTGCCAGCAGCTTGGTCCCAACCGGGAGAGCAAACACCGGGGAGCTGTTTTTT